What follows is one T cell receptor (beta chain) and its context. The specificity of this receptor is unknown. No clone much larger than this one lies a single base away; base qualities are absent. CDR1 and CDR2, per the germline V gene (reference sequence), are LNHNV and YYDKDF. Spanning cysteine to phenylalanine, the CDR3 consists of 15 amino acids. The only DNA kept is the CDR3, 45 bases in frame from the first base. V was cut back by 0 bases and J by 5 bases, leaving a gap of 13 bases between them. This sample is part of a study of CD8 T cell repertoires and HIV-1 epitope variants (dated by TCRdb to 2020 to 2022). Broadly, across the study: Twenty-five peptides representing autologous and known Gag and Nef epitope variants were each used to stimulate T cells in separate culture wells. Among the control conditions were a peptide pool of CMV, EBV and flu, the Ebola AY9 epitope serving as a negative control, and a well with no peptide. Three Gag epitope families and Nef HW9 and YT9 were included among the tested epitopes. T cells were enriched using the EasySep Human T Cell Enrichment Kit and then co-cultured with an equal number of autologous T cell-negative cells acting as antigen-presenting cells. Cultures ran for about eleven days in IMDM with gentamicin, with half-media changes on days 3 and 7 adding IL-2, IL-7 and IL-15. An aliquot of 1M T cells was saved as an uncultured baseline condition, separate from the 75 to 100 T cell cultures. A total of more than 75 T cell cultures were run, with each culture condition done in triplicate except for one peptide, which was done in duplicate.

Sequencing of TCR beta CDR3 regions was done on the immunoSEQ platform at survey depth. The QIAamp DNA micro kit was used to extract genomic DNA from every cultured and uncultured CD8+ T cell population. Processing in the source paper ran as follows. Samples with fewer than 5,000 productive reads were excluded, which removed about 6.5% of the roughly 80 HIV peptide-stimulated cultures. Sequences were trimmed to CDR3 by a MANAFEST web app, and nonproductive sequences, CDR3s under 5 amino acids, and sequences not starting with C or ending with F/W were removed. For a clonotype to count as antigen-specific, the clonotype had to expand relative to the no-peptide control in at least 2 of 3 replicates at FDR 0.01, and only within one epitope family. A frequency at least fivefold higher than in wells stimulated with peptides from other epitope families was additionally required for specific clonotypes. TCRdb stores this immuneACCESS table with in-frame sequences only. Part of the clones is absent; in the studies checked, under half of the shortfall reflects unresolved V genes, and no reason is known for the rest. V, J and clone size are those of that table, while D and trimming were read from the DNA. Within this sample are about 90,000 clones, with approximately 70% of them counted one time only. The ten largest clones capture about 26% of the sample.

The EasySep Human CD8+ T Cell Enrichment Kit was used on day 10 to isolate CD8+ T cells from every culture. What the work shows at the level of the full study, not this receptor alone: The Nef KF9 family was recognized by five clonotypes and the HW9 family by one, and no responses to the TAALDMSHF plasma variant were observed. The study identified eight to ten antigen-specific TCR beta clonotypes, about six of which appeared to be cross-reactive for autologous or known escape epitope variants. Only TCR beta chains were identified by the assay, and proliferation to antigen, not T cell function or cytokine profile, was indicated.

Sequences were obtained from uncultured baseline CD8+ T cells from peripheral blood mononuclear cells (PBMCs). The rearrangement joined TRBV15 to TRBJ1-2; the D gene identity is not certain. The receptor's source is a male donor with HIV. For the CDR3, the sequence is CATSREVRTSYGYTF. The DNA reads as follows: TGTGCCACCAGCAGAGAGGTCAGGACGTCTTATGGCTACACCTTC. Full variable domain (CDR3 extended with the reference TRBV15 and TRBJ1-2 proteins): DAMVIQNPRYQVTQFGKPVTLSCSQTLNHNVMYWYQQKSSQAPKLLFHYYDKDFNNEADTPDNFQSRRPNTSFCFLDIRSPGLGDTAMYLCATSREVRTSYGYTFGSGTRLTVV.